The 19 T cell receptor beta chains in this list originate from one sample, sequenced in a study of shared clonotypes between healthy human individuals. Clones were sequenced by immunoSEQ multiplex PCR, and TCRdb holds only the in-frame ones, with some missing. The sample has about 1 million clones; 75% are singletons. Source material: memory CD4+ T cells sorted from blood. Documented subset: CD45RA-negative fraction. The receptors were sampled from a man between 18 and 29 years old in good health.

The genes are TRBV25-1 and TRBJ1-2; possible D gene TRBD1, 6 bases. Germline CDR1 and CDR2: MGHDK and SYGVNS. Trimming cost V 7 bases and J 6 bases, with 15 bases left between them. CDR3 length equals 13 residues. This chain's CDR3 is CASTAAGANGYTF. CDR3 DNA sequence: TGTGCCAGCACGGCCGCGGGGGCGAATGGCTACACCTTC.

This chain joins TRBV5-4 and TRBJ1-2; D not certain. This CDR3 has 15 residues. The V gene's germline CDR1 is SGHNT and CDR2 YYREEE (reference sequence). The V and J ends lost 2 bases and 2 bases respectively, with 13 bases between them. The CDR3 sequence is CASSFIGRVNYGYTF. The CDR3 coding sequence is TGTGCCAGCAGCTTTATCGGTCGGGTAAACTATGGCTACACCTTC.

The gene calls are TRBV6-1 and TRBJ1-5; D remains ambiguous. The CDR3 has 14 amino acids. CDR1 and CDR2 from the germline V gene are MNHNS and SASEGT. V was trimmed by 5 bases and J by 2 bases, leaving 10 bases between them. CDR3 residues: CASSFKGGNQPQHF. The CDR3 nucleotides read TGTGCCAGCAGTTTTAAGGGTGGCAATCAGCCCCAGCATTTT.

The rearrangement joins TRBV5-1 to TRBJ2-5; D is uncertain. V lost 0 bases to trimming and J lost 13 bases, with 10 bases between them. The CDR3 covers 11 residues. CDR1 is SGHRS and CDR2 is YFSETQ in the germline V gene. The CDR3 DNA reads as TGCGCCAGCAGCTTGGATGGGAAGACGTACTTC. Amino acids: CASSLDGKTYF.

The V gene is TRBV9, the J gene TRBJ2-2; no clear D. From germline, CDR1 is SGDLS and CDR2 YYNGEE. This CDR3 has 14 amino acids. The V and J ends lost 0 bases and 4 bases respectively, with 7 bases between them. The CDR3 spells CASSVDLFTGELFF. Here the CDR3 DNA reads TGTGCCAGCAGCGTAGATCTTTTCACCGGGGAGCTGTTTTTT.

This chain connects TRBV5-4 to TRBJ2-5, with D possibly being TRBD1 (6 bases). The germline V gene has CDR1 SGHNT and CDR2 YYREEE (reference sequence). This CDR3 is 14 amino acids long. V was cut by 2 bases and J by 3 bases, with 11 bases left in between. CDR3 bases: TGTGCCAGCAGCTTTAACAGGGAAGAAGAGACCCAGTACTTC. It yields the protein CASSFNREEETQYF.

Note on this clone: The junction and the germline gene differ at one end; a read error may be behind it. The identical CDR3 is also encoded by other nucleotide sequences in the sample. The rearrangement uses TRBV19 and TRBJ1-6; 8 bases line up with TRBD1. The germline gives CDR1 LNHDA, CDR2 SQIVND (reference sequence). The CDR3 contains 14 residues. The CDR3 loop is CASSPRQGNSPLHF. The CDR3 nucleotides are TGTGCCAGTAGTCCGCGACAGGGGAATTCACCACTCCACTTT.

CDR3 residues: CASSGDRVNSPLHF. The DNA for the CDR3 is TGTGCCAGCAGTGGGGACAGGGTCAATTCACCCCTCCACTTT. This chain connects TRBV25-1 to TRBJ1-6, with TRBD1 matching 9 bases. V dropped 4 bases and J dropped 7; count of bases not matched to a gene: 2. Germline-derived CDR1 and CDR2 are MGHDK and SYGVNS. The CDR3 covers 14 residues. Full variable domain (outside the CDR3, taken from reference TRBV25-1 and TRBJ1-6): EADIYQTPRYLVIGTGKKITLECSQTMGHDKMYWYQQDPGMELHLIHYSYGVNSTEKGDLSSESTVSRIRTEHFPLTLESARPSHTSQYLCASSGDRVNSPLHFGNGTRLTVT.

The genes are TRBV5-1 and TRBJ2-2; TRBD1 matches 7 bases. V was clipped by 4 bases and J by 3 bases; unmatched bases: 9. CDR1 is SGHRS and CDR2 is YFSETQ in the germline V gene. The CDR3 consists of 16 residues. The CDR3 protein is CASSAINRGYTGELFF. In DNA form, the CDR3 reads TGCGCCAGCAGCGCGATAAACAGGGGCTACACCGGGGAGCTGTTTTTT.

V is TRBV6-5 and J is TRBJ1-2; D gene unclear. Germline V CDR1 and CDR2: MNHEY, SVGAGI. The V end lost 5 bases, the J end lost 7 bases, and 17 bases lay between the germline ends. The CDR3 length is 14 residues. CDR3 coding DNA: TGTGCCAGCAGTCCCGAGATCAACCGGCCTGGCTACACCTTC. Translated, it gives CASSPEINRPGYTF.

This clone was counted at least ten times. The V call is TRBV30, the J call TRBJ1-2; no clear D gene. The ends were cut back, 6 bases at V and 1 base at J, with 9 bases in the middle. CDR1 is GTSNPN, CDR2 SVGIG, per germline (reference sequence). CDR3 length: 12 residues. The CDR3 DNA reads TGTGCCTGCTCGGACTTTAACTATGGCTACACCTTC. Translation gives CACSDFNYGYTF.

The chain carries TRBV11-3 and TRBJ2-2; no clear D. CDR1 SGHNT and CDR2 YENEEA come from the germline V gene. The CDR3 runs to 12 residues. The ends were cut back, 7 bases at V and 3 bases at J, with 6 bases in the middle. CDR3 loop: CASKGHTGELFF. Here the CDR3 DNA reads TGTGCCAGCAAGGGTCACACCGGGGAGCTGTTTTTT.

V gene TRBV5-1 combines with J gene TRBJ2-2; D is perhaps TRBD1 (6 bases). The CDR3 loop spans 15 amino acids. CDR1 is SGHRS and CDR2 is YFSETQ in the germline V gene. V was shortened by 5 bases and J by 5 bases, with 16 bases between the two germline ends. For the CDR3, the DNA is TGCGCCAGCAGTCCTCAGACAGGAGTTACCGGGGAGCTGTTTTTT. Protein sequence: CASSPQTGVTGELFF.

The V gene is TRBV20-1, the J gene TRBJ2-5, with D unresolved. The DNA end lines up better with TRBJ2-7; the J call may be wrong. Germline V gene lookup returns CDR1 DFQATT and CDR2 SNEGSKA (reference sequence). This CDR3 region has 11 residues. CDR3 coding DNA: TGCAGTGCCATGTACGTGAACGAGCAGTACTTC. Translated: CSAMYVNEQYF.

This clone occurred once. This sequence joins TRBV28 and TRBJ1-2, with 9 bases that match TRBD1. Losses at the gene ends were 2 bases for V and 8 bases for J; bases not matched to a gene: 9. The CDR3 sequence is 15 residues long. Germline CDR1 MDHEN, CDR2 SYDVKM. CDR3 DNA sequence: TGTGCCAGCAGTTTACAAACACAGGGGGCTCAAGGCTACACCTTC. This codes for CASSLQTQGAQGYTF.

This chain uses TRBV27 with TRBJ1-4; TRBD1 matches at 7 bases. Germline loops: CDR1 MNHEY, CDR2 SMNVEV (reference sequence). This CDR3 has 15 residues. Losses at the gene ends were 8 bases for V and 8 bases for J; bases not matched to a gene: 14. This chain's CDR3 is CASAPYDRVGEKLFF. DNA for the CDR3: TGTGCCAGCGCCCCCTACGACAGGGTTGGGGAAAAACTGTTTTTT.

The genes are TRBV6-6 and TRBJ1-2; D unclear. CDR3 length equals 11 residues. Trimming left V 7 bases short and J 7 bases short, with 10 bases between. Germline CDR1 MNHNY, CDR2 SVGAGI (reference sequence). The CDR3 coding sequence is TGTGCCAGCACCACGACTACTGGCTACACCTTC. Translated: CASTTTTGYTF.

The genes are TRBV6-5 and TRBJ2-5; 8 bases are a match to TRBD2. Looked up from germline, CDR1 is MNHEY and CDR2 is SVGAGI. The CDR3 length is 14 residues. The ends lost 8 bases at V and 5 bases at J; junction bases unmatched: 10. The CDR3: CASGERGFRETQYF. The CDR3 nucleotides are TGTGCCAGCGGCGAGCGGGGGTTCAGGGAGACCCAGTACTTC.

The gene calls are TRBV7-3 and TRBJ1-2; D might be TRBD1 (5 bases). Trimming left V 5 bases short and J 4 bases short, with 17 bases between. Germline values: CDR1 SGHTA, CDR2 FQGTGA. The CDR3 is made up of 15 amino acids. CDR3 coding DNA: TGTGCCAGCAGCCCCTCAGAGGGGACCAGCTATGGCTACACCTTC. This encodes CASSPSEGTSYGYTF.